The 5 T cell receptor beta chains below were found in one sample sequenced in a study of CD4 T cells in relation to SARS-CoV-2 and coronaviruses. TCRdb's copy holds only in-frame clones and misses some; the assay was immunoSEQ multiplex PCR. In the table there are around 54,000 clones, under 95% of which are singletons. Input material: naive CD4+ T cells from PBMCs. Documented subset: naive CD4+ T cells isolated by negative enrichment. All receptors derive from an adult with COVID-19.

This clone came up once. J is TRBJ2-6 and V is TRBV27; D possibly corresponds to TRBD1 (6 bases). The germline V gene encodes CDR1 MNHEY and CDR2 SMNVEV (reference sequence). V was pared by 6 bases and J by 0 bases, with 21 bases between. The CDR3 consists of 19 residues. Here the CDR3 reads CASSPGVARLRSGANVLTF. CDR3 DNA: TGTGCCAGCAGCCCAGGGGTGGCAAGGCTTCGCTCTGGGGCCAACGTCCTGACTTTC.

The rearrangement joins TRBV10-3 to TRBJ2-7; 9 positions match TRBD1. CDR1 is ENHRY and CDR2 is SYGVKD in the germline V gene. The CDR3 spans 17 residues. Losses at the gene ends were 10 bases for V and 3 bases for J; bases not matched to a gene: 19. CDR3: CANMGQGPSGPHYEQYF. CDR3 nucleotide sequence: TGTGCCAACATGGGACAGGGACCTTCCGGACCACACTACGAGCAGTACTTC.

The genes are TRBV28 and TRBJ2-5, with D hard to call. Germline V gives CDR1 MDHEN, CDR2 SYDVKM. The CDR3 loop spans 16 amino acids. V was trimmed by 4 bases and J by 2 bases, leaving 17 bases between them. CDR3 sequence (DNA): TGTGCCAGCAGTTCCCCCCTTTTCGGGCCTCAAGAGACCCAGTACTTC. Translating gives CASSSPLFGPQETQYF.

The chain links TRBV2 to TRBJ2-4; TRBD1 aligns across 7 bases. CDR1 and CDR2 (germline): SNHLY, FYNNEI. The CDR3 runs to 14 residues. The V segment lost 6 bases and the J segment 0 bases; nucleotides outside the gene matches: 2. The CDR3 DNA follows: TGTGCCAGCAGGACAGGGTTAGCCAAAAACATTCAGTACTTC. It specifies CASRTGLAKNIQYF.

The chain is built from TRBV7-2 and TRBJ1-2, with a possible D match to TRBD1 (5 bases). The V gene lost 0 bases and the J gene lost 5 bases, with 22 bases spanning the gap. Germline lookup yields CDR1 SGHTA and CDR2 FQGNSA. The CDR3 is 18 amino acids. The DNA of the CDR3 is TGTGCCAGCAGCTTAGCGCGGGGAGCAGGGCAGGACGAGTATGGCTACACCTTC. Encoded protein: CASSLARGAGQDEYGYTF. Looking up the rest from reference TRBV7-2 and TRBJ1-2 gives the full variable domain: GAGVSQSPSNKVTEKGKDVELRCDPISGHTALYWYRQSLGQGLEFLIYFQGNSAPDKSGLPSDRFSAERTGGSVSTLTIQRTQQEDSAVYLCASSLARGAGQDEYGYTFGSGTRLTVV.